The T cell receptor beta chain under discussion was sequenced for a study of technical replicates of blood from a few donors. TCRdb keeps only in-frame clones here, not all; method: immunoSEQ multiplex PCR. The table records tens of thousands of clones, more than 90% of them present only once. This CDR3 has 11 residues. In germline, CDR1 is SGDLS, CDR2 YYNGEE. V was clipped by 4 bases and J by 7 bases, with 6 bases between them. Sequenced sample: T cells isolated from PBMCs. The clonotype was recovered from a human donor in good health. The gene calls are TRBV9 and TRBJ2-1; D gene uncertain. CDR3: CASSLRNEQFF. As DNA, the CDR3 is TGTGCCAGCAGCCTGCGGAATGAGCAGTTCTTC.